The 4 T cell receptor beta chains reported below all come from one sample, sequenced in a study of early T cells in non-severe SARS-CoV-2 infection. TCRdb re-called the 5' RACE reads with MiXCR, one entry per CDR3 protein. The table includes 100,000 or so distinct CDR3 sequences, roughly 14% detected once. Sequencing was carried out using whole blood. The receptors shown here come from an adult who was a healthcare worker with PCR-confirmed SARS-CoV-2 infection or an uninfected control (not recorded which).

V is TRBV20-1 and J is TRBJ1-6; D might be TRBD1 (5 bases). The CDR3 covers 16 residues. Trimming removed 6 bases from V and 9 bases from J, with 24 bases in between. Germline V CDR1 and CDR2: DFQATT, SNEGSKA (reference sequence). The CDR3 DNA is TGCAGTGCCCGAAATCTGCTCGGGACTCAACGTTCACCCCTCCACTTT. It yields the protein CSARNLLGTQRSPLHF.

This clonotype was recorded a few times. The chain carries TRBV10-2 and TRBJ2-1; the match to TRBD1 covers 7 bases. Germline CDR1 reads WSHSY; CDR2 reads SAAADI. CDR3 length: 15 residues. V dropped 4 bases and J dropped 5; count of bases not matched to a gene: 8. This CDR3 is CASSVVGGVHNEQFF. The CDR3 nucleotides read TGCGCCAGCAGTGTCGTAGGGGGCGTACACAATGAGCAGTTCTTC.

The sample holds a few counts of this clonotype. The CDR3 bases are TGTGCCAGCAGACCGCCCATGACAGGACTCTATGAAGCTTTCTTT. As protein: CASRPPMTGLYEAFF. The chain links TRBV28 to TRBJ1-1; tentative D call: TRBD1 (6 bases). This CDR3 region has 15 residues. The germline gives CDR1 MDHEN, CDR2 SYDVKM. The V end lost 6 bases, the J end lost 7 bases, and 21 bases lay between the germline ends. The full variable domain, completed using reference TRBV28 and TRBJ1-1, is DVKVTQSSRYLVKRTGEKVFLECVQDMDHENMFWYRQDPGLGLRLIYFSYDVKMKEKGDIPEGYSVSREKKERFSLILESASTNQTSMYLCASRPPMTGLYEAFFGQGTRLTVV.

There are a few counts of this clonotype. The J gene is TRBJ2-1, the V gene TRBV6-5; 12 bases align to TRBD2. The CDR3 is made up of 15 amino acids. The V gene's germline CDR1 is MNHEY and CDR2 SVGAGI. The V segment lost 6 bases and the J segment 8 bases; nucleotides outside the gene matches: 8. CDR3 nucleotides: TGTGCCAGCAGACCACTAGCGGGAGGCCGGGATGAGCAGTTCTTC. This translates into CASRPLAGGRDEQFF.